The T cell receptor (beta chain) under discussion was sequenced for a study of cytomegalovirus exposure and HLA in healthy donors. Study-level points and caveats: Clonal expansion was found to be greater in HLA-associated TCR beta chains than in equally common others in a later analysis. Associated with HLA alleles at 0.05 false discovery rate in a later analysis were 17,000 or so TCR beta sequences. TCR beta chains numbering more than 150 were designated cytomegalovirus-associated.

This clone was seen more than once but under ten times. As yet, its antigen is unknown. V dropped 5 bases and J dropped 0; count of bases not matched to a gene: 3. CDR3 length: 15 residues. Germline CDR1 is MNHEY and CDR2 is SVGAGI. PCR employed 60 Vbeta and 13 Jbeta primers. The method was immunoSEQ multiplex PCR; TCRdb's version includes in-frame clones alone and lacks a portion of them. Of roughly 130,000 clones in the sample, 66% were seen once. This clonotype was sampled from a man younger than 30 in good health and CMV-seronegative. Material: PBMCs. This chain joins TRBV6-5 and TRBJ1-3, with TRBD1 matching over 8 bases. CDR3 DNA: TGTGCCAGCAGTCCGGACAGGGCCTCTGGAAACACCATATATTTT. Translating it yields CASSPDRASGNTIYF.